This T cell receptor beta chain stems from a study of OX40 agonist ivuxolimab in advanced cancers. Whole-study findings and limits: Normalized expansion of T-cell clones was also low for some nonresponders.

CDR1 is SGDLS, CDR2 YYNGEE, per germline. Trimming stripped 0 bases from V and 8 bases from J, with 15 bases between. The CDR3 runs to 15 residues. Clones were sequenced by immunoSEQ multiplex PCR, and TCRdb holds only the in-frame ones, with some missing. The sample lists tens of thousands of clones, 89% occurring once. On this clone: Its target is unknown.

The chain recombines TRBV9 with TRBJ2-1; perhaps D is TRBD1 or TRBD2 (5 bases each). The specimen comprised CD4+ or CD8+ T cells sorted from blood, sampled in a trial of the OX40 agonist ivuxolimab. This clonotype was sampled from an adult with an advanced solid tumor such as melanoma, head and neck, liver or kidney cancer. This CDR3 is CASSVAGRGLDEQFF. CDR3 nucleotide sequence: TGTGCCAGCAGCGTAGCGGGAAGGGGTCTCGATGAGCAGTTCTTC. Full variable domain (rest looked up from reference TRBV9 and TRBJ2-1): DSGVTQTPKHLITATGQRVTLRCSPRSGDLSVYWYQQSLDQGLQFLIQYYNGEERAKGNILERFSAQQFPDLHSELNLSSLELGDSALYFCASSVAGRGLDEQFFGPGTRLTVL.